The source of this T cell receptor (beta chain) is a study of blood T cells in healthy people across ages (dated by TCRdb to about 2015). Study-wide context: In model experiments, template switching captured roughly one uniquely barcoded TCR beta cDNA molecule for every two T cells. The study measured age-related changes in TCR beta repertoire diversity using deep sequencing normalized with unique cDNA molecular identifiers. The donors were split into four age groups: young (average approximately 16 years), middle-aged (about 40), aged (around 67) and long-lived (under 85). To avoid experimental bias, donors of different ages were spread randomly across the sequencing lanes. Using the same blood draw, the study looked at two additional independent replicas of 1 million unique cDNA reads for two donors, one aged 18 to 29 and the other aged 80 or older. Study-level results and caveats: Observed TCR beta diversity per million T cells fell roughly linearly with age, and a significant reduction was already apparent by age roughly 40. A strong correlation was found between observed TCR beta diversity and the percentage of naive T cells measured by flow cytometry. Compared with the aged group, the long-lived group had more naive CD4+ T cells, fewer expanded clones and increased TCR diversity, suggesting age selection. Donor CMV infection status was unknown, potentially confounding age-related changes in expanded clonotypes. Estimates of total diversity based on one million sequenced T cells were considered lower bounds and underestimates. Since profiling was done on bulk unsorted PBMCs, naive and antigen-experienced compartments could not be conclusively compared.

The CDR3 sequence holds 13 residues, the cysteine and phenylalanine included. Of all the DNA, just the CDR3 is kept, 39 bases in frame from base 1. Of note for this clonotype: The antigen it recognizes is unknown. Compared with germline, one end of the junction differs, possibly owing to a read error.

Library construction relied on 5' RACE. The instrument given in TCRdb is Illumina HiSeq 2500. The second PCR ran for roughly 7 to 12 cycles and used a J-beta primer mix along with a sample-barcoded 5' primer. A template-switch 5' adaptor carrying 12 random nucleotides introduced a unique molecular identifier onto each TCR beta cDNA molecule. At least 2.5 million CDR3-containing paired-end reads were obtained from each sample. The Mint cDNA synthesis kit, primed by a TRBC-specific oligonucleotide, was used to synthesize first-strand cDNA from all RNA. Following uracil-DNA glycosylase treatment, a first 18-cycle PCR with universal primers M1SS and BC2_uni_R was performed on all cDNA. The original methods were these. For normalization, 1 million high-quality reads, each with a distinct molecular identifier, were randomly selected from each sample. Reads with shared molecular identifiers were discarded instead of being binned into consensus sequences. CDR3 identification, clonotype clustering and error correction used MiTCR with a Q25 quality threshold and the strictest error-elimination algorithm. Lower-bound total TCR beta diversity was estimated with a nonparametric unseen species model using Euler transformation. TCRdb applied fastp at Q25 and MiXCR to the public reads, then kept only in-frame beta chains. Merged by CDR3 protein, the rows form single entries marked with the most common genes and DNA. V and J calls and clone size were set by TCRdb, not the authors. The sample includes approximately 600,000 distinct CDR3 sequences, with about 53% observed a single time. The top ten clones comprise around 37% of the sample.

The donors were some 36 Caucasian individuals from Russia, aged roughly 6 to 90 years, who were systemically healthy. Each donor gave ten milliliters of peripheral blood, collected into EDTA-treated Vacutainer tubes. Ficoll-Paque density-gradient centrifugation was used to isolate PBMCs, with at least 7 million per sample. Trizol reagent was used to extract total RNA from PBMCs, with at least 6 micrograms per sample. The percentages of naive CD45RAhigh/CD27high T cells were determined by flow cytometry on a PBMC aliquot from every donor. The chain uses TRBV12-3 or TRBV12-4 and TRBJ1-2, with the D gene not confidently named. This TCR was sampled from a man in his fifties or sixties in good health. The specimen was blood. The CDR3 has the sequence CAISEPVGYGYTF. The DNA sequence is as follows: TGTGCCATCAGTGAACCGGTGGGCTATGGCTACACCTTC.